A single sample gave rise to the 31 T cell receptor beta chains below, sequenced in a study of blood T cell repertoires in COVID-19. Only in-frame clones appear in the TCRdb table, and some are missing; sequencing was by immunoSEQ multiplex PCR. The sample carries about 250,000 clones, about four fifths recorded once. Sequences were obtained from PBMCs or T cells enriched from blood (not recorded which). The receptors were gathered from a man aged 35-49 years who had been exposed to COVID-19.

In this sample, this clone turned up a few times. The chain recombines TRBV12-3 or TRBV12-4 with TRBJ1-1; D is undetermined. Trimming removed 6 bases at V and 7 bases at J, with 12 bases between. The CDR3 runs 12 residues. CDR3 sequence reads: CASRQTRGEAFF. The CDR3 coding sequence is TGTGCCAGCAGGCAAACTCGGGGTGAAGCTTTCTTT.

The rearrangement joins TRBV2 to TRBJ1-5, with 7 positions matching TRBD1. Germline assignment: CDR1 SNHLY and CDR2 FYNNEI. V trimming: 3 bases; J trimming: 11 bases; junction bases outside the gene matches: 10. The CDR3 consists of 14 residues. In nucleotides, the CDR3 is TGTGCCAGCAGTGATTATGGCGGCAGGGGGGCCCAGCATTTT. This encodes CASSDYGGRGAQHF.

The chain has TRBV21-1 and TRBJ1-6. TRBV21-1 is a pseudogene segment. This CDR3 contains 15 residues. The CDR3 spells CASSIERGWWSPLHF. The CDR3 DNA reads TGTGCCAGCAGCATAGAACGGGGTTGGTGGTCACCCCTCCACTTT.

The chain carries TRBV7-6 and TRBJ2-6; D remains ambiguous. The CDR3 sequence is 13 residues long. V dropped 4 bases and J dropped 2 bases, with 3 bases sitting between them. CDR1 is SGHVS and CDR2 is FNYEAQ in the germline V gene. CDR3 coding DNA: TGTGCCAGCAGCTCCGCTGGGGCCAACGTCCTGACTTTC. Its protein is CASSSAGANVLTF.

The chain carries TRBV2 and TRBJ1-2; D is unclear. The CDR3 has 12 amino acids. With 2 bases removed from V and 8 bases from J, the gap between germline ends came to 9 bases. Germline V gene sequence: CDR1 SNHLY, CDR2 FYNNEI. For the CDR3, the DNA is TGTGCCAGCAGTGAATCGGGTAGGGGCTACACCTTC. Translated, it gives CASSESGRGYTF.

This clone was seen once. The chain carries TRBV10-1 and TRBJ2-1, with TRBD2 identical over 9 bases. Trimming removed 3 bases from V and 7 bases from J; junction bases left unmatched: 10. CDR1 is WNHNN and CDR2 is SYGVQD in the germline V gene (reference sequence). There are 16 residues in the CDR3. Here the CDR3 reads CASSELAGGPKNEQFF. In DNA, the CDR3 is TGCGCCAGCAGTGAATTGGCGGGAGGGCCCAAGAATGAGCAGTTCTTC.

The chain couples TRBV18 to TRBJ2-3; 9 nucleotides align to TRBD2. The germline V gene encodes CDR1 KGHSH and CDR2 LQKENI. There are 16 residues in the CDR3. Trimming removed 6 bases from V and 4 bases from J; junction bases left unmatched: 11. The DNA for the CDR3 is TGTGCCAGCTCGCAAGTCGGGGGACTAGCATCAGATACGCAGTATTTT. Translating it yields CASSQVGGLASDTQYF.

CDR3: CASTKTAGRTEAFF. The CDR3 DNA follows: TGTGCCAGCACCAAGACAGCCGGTAGGACTGAAGCTTTCTTT. V is TRBV7-9 and J is TRBJ1-1, with a tentative D call TRBD1 (5 bases). The germline gives CDR1 SEHNR, CDR2 FQNEAQ (reference sequence). There are 14 residues in the CDR3. Trimming removed 7 bases at V and 5 bases at J, with 17 bases between.

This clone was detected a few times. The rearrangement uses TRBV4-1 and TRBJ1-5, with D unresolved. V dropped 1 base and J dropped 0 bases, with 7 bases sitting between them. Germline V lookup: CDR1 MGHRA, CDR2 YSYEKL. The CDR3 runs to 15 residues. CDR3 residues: CASSQALDSNQPQHF. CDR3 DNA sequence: TGCGCCAGCAGCCAAGCCTTAGATAGCAATCAGCCCCAGCATTTT.

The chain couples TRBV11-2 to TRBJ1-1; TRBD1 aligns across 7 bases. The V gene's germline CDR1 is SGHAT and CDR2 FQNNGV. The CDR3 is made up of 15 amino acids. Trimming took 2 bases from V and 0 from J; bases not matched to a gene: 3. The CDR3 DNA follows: TGTGCCAGCAGCTTATCCGGGACAGTGAACACTGAAGCTTTCTTT. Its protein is CASSLSGTVNTEAFF.

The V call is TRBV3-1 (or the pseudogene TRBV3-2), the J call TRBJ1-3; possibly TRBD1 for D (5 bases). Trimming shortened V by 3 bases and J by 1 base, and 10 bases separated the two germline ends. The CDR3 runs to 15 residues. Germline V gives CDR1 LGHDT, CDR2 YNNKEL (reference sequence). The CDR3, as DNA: TGTGCCAGCAGCCAGGATACAGGATCTGGAAACACCATATATTTT. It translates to CASSQDTGSGNTIYF.

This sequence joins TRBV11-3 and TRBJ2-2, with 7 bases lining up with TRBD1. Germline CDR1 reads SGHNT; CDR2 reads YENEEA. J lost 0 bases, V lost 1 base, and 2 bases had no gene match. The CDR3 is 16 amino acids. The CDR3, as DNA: TGTGCCAGCAGCTTAGTAGGACAGGCGAACACCGGGGAGCTGTTTTTT. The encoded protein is CASSLVGQANTGELFF.

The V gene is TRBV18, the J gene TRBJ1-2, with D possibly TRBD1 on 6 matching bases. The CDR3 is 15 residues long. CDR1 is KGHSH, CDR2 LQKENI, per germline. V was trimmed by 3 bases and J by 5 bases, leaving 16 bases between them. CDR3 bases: TGTGCCAGCTCACCTCTCCCCCGACAGGAGTATGGCTACACCTTC. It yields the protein CASSPLPRQEYGYTF.

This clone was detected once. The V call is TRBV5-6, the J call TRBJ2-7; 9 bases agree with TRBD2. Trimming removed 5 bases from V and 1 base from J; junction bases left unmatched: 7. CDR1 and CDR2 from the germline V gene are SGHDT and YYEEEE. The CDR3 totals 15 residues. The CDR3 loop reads CASRTTSGVSYEQYF. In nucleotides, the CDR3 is TGTGCCAGCAGGACGACTAGCGGTGTATCCTACGAGCAGTACTTC.

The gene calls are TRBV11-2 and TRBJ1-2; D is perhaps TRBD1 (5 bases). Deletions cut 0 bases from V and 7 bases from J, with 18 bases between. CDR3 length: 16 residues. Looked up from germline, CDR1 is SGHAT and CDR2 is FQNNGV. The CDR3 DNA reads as TGTGCCAGCAGCTTAGATGGAGACAGCTACTATGTTGGCTACACCTTC. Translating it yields CASSLDGDSYYVGYTF.

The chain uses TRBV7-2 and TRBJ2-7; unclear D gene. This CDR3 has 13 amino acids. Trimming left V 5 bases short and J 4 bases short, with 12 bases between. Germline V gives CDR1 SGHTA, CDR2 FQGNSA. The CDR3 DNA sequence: TGTGCCAGCAGCACCGCGGTCACGTACGAGCAGTACTTC. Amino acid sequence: CASSTAVTYEQYF.

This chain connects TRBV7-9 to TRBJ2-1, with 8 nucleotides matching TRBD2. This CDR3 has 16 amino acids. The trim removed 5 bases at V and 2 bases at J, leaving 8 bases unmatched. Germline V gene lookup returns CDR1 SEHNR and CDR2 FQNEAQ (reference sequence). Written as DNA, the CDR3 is TGTGCCAGCAGCCCCTGGGAGCGGGAGACCTACAATGAGCAGTTCTTC. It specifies CASSPWERETYNEQFF.

Written as DNA, the CDR3 is TGTGCTAGTGGCCCGGACAGGGCGGCGAACACCGGGGAGCTGTTTTTT. Amino acids: CASGPDRAANTGELFF. The chain recombines TRBV12-5 with TRBJ2-2; 8 bases are a match to TRBD1. The CDR3 contains 16 residues. Germline-derived CDR1 and CDR2 are LGHNT and FRNRAP. V shed 6 bases, J shed 0 bases, and the junction held 6 bases outside the gene matches.

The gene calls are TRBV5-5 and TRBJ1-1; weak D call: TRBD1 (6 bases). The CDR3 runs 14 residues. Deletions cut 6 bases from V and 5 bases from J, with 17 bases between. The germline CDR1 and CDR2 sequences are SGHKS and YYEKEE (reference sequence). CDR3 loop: CASTRGEGGTEAFF. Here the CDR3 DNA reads TGTGCCAGCACCCGAGGGGAAGGGGGAACTGAAGCTTTCTTT.

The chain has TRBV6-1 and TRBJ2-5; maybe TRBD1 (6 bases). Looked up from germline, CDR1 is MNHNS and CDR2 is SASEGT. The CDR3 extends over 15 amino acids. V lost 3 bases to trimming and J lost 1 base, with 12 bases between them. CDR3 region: CASSEGDTRQETQYF. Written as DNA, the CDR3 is TGTGCCAGCAGTGAGGGGGACACTCGCCAAGAGACCCAGTACTTC.

The CDR3 here is CASSQEVSEQPQHF. CDR3 DNA sequence: TGTGCCAGCAGCCAAGAAGTGAGCGAGCAGCCCCAGCATTTT. This sequence joins TRBV3-1 (or the pseudogene TRBV3-2) and TRBJ1-5; D is uncertain. Trimming stripped 0 bases from V and 7 bases from J, with 10 bases between. Germline values: CDR1 LGHDT, CDR2 YNNKEL (reference sequence). The CDR3 is made up of 14 amino acids.

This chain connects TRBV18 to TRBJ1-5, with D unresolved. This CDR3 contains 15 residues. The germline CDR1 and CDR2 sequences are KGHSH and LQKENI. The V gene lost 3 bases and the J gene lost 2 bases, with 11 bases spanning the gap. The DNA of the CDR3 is TGTGCCAGCTCACCGTTGCCAGGTGGCAATCAGCCCCAGCATTTT. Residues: CASSPLPGGNQPQHF.

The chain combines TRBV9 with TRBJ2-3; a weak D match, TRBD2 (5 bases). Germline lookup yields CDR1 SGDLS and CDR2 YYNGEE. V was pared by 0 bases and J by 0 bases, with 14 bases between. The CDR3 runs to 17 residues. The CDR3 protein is CASSVARLATSTDTQYF. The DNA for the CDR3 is TGTGCCAGCAGCGTAGCTAGATTAGCGACTAGCACAGATACGCAGTATTTT.

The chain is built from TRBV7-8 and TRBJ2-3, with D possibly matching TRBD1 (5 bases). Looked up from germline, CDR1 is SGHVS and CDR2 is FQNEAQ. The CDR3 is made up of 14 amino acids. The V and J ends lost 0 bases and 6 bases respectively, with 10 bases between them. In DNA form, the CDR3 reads TGTGCCAGCAGCTTAGCGAACTCAGGGGATACGCAGTATTTT. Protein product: CASSLANSGDTQYF.

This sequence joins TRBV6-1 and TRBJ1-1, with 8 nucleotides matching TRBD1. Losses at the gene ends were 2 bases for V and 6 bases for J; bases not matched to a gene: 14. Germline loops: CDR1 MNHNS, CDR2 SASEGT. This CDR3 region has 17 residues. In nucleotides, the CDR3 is TGTGCCAGCAGTGAATTGGGGCGGGGACAGGTTTGGCCTGAAGCTTTCTTT. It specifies CASSELGRGQVWPEAFF.

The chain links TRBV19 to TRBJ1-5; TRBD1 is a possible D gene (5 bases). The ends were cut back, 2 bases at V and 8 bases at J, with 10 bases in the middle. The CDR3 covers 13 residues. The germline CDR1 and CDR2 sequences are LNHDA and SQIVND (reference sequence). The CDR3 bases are TGTGCCAGTAGTATAAATGGAGGGGAGCCCCAGCATTTT. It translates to CASSINGGEPQHF. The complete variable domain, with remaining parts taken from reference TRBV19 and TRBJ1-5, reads DGGITQSPKYLFRKEGQNVTLSCEQNLNHDAMYWYRQDPGQGLRLIYYSQIVNDFQKGDIAEGYSVSREKKESFPLTVTSAQKNPTAFYLCASSINGGEPQHFGDGTRLSIL.

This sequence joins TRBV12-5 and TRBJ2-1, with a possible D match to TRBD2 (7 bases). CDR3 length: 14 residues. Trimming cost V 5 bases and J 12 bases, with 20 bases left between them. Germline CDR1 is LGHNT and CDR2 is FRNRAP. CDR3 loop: CASGPGAGVWRQFF. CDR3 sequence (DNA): TGTGCTAGTGGTCCGGGGGCGGGAGTTTGGCGGCAGTTCTTC.

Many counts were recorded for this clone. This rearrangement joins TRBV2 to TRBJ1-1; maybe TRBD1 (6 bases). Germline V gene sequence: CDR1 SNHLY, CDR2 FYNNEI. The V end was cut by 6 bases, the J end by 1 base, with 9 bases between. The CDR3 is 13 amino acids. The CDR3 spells CASRKTGNTEAFF. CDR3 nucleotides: TGTGCCAGCAGAAAGACAGGGAACACTGAAGCTTTCTTT.

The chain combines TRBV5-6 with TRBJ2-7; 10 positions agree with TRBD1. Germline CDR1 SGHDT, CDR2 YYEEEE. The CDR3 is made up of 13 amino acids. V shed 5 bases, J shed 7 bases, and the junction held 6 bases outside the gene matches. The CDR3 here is CASRRQGAREQYF. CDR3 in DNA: TGTGCCAGCAGGAGACAGGGGGCACGGGAGCAGTACTTC.

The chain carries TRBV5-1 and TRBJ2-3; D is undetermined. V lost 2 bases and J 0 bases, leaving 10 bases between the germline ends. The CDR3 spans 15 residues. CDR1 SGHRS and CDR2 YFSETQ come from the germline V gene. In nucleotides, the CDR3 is TGCGCCAGCAGCTTTTCCCGCGCAAGCACAGATACGCAGTATTTT. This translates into CASSFSRASTDTQYF.

The CDR3 DNA sequence: TGTGCCACCGACCCGGGGGACTATGGCTACACCTTC. Amino acid sequence: CATDPGDYGYTF. The gene calls are TRBV7-9 and TRBJ1-2; D is possibly TRBD1 (5 bases). V shed 10 bases and J shed 3 bases, with 12 bases lying between them. The CDR3 loop spans 12 amino acids. Germline V gene lookup returns CDR1 SEHNR and CDR2 FQNEAQ (reference sequence).